This T cell receptor beta chain was profiled in a study of T cell responses to AZD1222 COVID-19 vaccine. Repertoires were generated with immunoSEQ multiplex PCR, while TCRdb's copy carries only in-frame clones and drops some. Here the sample spans almost 70,000 clones, under 90% being singletons. The study's findings and limits: Donors were mostly white British, more females; clonal diversity possibly underestimated.

This clone was found a few times. Its specificity is unknown. CDR1 is ENHRY and CDR2 is SYGVKD in the germline V gene. Trimming pared 3 bases from V and 8 bases from J, leaving 8 bases between. The CDR3 is 13 amino acids. The input for sequencing was peripheral blood, taken 28 days after the second AZD1222 dose. The source of this sequence is an adult who received the AZD1222 COVID-19 vaccine. The rearrangement uses TRBV10-3 and TRBJ1-6, with D uncertain. DNA for the CDR3: TGTGCCATCAGTGAAGACTTTTATTCACCCCTCCACTTT. Protein sequence: CAISEDFYSPLHF.